One and the same sample provided the 30 T cell receptor beta chains below, sequenced in a study of T cell responses to AZD1222 COVID-19 vaccine. Some clones are missing from TCRdb's copy, which holds only in-frame ones; the method was immunoSEQ multiplex PCR. This table has about 120,000 clones, just under 90% appearing once. Sequencing was performed on peripheral blood, taken on day 0 of AZD1222 vaccination. Receptor source: an adult in good health.

J is TRBJ2-7 and V is TRBV24-1, with 7 bases fitting TRBD2. V shed 5 bases and J 2 bases; nucleotides not matched to a gene: 2. CDR1 is KGHDR and CDR2 is SFDVKD in the germline V gene. The CDR3 is 13 amino acids. CDR3 coding DNA: TGTGCCACCAGTGCGGGGGGAACCTACGAGCAGTACTTC. Its protein product is CATSAGGTYEQYF.

The rearrangement joins TRBV11-3 to TRBJ2-3; 9 nucleotides agree with TRBD2. Germline loops: CDR1 SGHNT, CDR2 YENEEA. The CDR3 contains 17 residues. Losses at the gene ends were 4 bases for V and 1 base for J; bases not matched to a gene: 9. For the CDR3, the DNA is TGTGCCAGCAGCTACGGCGGACTAGCGTCTCGCACAGATACGCAGTATTTT. This translates into CASSYGGLASRTDTQYF. Using reference TRBV11-3 and TRBJ2-3 for the parts outside the CDR3, the full variable domain is EAGVVQSPRYKIIEKKQPVAFWCNPISGHNTLYWYLQNLGQGPELLIRYENEEAVDDSQLPKDRFSAERLKGVDSTLKIQPAELGDSAVYLCASSYGGLASRTDTQYFGPGTRLTVL.

This chain joins TRBV10-3 and TRBJ2-7, with 8 bases fitting TRBD2. Per germline, CDR1 ENHRY and CDR2 SYGVKD. The CDR3 extends over 14 amino acids. The V segment lost 4 bases and the J segment 5 bases; nucleotides outside the gene matches: 7. The CDR3 region is CAISAGLDFDEQYF. In DNA, the CDR3 is TGTGCCATCAGTGCGGGACTAGATTTCGACGAGCAGTACTTC.

The chain employs TRBV28 and TRBJ2-3; TRBD2 aligns across 8 bases. The length of the CDR3 is 19 residues. V gave up 4 bases and J gave up 0 bases; unmatched junction bases: 15. The V gene's germline CDR1 is MDHEN and CDR2 SYDVKM. The CDR3 sequence: CASSSPRVGAGVSTDTQYF. The CDR3 nucleotides read TGTGCCAGCAGTTCCCCCCGCGTGGGAGCGGGAGTCAGCACAGATACGCAGTATTTT. Supplemented by reference TRBV28 and TRBJ2-3, the full variable domain reads DVKVTQSSRYLVKRTGEKVFLECVQDMDHENMFWYRQDPGLGLRLIYFSYDVKMKEKGDIPEGYSVSREKKERFSLILESASTNQTSMYLCASSSPRVGAGVSTDTQYFGPGTRLTVL.

The CDR3: CASSPDRVGANVLTF. The DNA of the CDR3 is TGCGCCAGCAGCCCTGACAGGGTCGGGGCCAACGTCCTGACTTTC. This chain joins TRBV5-1 and TRBJ2-6; 7 bases are a match to TRBD1. Trimming took 4 bases from V and 4 from J; bases not matched to a gene: 5. Germline lookup yields CDR1 SGHRS and CDR2 YFSETQ. The CDR3 sequence is 15 residues long.

V and J are TRBV20-1 and TRBJ1-1; weak D call: TRBD1 (5 bases). Trimming removed 3 bases at V and 11 bases at J, with 22 bases between. The CDR3 loop spans 14 amino acids. The germline V gene has CDR1 DFQATT and CDR2 SNEGSKA (reference sequence). In DNA form, the CDR3 reads TGCAGTGCTAGTGGGGGGAGGGCTAAGGAGGTGGCTTTCTTT. Its protein is CSASGGRAKEVAFF.

The CDR3 region has the DNA TGTGCCAGCTCGACCAGGGAATCCCAGCCCCAGCATTTT. Protein product: CASSTRESQPQHF. This chain links TRBV18 with TRBJ1-5, with a possible D match to TRBD1 (5 bases). The germline V and J ends were trimmed by 6 bases and 7 bases, with 13 bases remaining between them. Per germline, CDR1 KGHSH and CDR2 LQKENI. This CDR3 comprises 13 residues.

The chain couples TRBV4-3 to TRBJ2-3; D not resolved. The CDR3 has 14 amino acids. Germline V CDR1 and CDR2: LGHNA, YSLEER. V shed 4 bases and J shed 1 base, with 9 bases lying between them. The CDR3 loop is CASSLSGGTDTQYF. The CDR3 nucleotides read TGCGCCAGCAGCCTCAGTGGAGGCACAGATACGCAGTATTTT.

This rearrangement joins TRBV6-2 or TRBV6-3 to TRBJ2-5, with unresolved D. The germline gives CDR1 MNHEY, CDR2 SVGEGT. The length of the CDR3 is 15 residues. Trimming removed 0 bases from V and 4 bases from J, with 12 bases in between. The CDR3 sequence: CASSYSGSRGETQYF. DNA of the CDR3: TGTGCCAGCAGTTACTCCGGCAGTCGAGGAGAGACCCAGTACTTC.

This chain uses TRBV30 with TRBJ1-6; 9 bases fit TRBD1. Trimming took 4 bases from V and 7 from J; bases not matched to a gene: 5. The CDR3 runs to 14 residues. The V gene's germline CDR1 is GTSNPN and CDR2 SVGIG (reference sequence). In DNA, the CDR3 is TGTGCCTGGAATAACAGGGGGCGAAATTCACCCCTCCACTTT. This sequence encodes CAWNNRGRNSPLHF.

V gene TRBV15 combines with J gene TRBJ1-2, with D possibly TRBD1 on 6 matching bases. Between the trimmed V and J ends, which lost 0 bases and 4 bases, there was a span of 9 bases. The CDR3 has 14 amino acids. Germline CDR1 is LNHNV and CDR2 is YYDKDF (reference sequence). The chain's CDR3 is CATSREGAGYGYTF. The CDR3 DNA is TGTGCCACCAGCAGAGAGGGGGCCGGCTATGGCTACACCTTC.

This chain connects TRBV2 to TRBJ2-3; 7 positions agree with TRBD2. The V and J ends lost 0 bases and 5 bases, in that order; junction bases with no gene match: 8. CDR3 length: 16 amino acids. In germline, CDR1 is SNHLY, CDR2 FYNNEI. CDR3 bases: TGTGCCAGCAGTGAAGCTCGGGGGGTTAAGGGAGATACGCAGTATTTT. Its protein is CASSEARGVKGDTQYF.

This clone has just one count. The chain employs TRBV27 and TRBJ2-3; D unresolved. V lost 4 bases and J lost 0, with 14 bases in between. CDR1 is MNHEY and CDR2 is SMNVEV in the germline V gene (reference sequence). The CDR3 covers 16 residues. This chain's CDR3 is CASSYLRIASTDTQYF. CDR3 coding DNA: TGTGCCAGCAGTTACTTGAGGATAGCTAGCACAGATACGCAGTATTTT.

The genes are TRBV11-1 and TRBJ2-3; D uncertain. Germline loops: CDR1 SGHAT, CDR2 FQDESV (reference sequence). The CDR3 runs 15 residues. V was pared by 1 base and J by 0 bases, with 8 bases between. The DNA for the CDR3 is TGTGCCAGCAGCTTAGTAACAGCTAGCACAGATACGCAGTATTTT. Protein sequence: CASSLVTASTDTQYF.

V and J are TRBV6-1 and TRBJ1-4, with D possibly TRBD1 on 5 matching bases. The CDR3 extends over 14 amino acids. Trimming removed 5 bases at V and 2 bases at J, with 9 bases between. Per the germline V gene, CDR1 is MNHNS and CDR2 is SASEGT. In DNA form, the CDR3 reads TGTGCCAGCAGTAAGGGGAGGACTAATGAAAAACTGTTTTTT. Protein product: CASSKGRTNEKLFF.

The chain carries TRBV9 and TRBJ2-3; no clear D. Germline CDR1 reads SGDLS; CDR2 reads YYNGEE. This CDR3 has 15 amino acids. Trimming cost V 1 base and J 2 bases, with 11 bases left between them. In DNA, the CDR3 is TGTGCCAGCAGCGTAACGCCAAGTCCCACAGATACGCAGTATTTT. Protein product: CASSVTPSPTDTQYF.

The chain employs TRBV5-1 and TRBJ1-1; 9 bases align to TRBD1. V lost 3 bases and J lost 7; bases outside the gene matches: 7. The CDR3 is made up of 14 amino acids. Germline CDR1 SGHRS, CDR2 YFSETQ. CDR3 sequence reads: CASSSGTGKYEAFF. CDR3 bases: TGCGCCAGCAGCTCGGGGACAGGGAAGTATGAAGCTTTCTTT.

This clone was counted once. This chain joins TRBV11-3 and TRBJ2-1; D may be TRBD2 (5 bases). Trimming shortened V by 5 bases and J by 6 bases, and 11 bases separated the two germline ends. There are 13 residues in the CDR3. Germline CDR1 is SGHNT and CDR2 is YENEEA. CDR3 sequence: CASSPSGPNEQFF. In DNA, the CDR3 is TGTGCCAGCAGCCCCAGCGGCCCCAATGAGCAGTTCTTC.

This chain uses TRBV10-3 with TRBJ2-7; D may be TRBD2 (6 bases). Between the trimmed V and J ends, which lost 2 bases and 7 bases, there was a span of 12 bases. Germline CDR1 reads ENHRY; CDR2 reads SYGVKD. CDR3 length: 13 amino acids. CDR3 loop: CAISEMLRGEQYF. The CDR3 DNA is TGTGCCATCAGTGAGATGCTACGGGGGGAGCAGTACTTC.

This chain connects TRBV24-1 to TRBJ2-1; D uncertain. V lost 2 bases and J lost 10, with 11 bases in between. CDR1 and CDR2 from the germline V gene are KGHDR and SFDVKD. The CDR3 loop spans 13 amino acids. Written as DNA, the CDR3 is TGTGCCACCAGTGATTCGAAGATAGAGGAGCAGTTCTTC. It specifies CATSDSKIEEQFF.

The genes are TRBV11-2 and TRBJ1-3; D not certain. CDR3 length: 14 residues. Trimming took 0 bases from V and 0 from J, leaving 3 bases between them. Germline assignment: CDR1 SGHAT and CDR2 FQNNGV. As DNA, the CDR3 is TGTGCCAGCAGCTTAGATACCTCTGGAAACACCATATATTTT. This sequence encodes CASSLDTSGNTIYF.

This clone was recorded once. The J gene is TRBJ1-1, the V gene TRBV28; D is possibly TRBD1 (5 bases). CDR3 length equals 13 residues. Germline lookup yields CDR1 MDHEN and CDR2 SYDVKM. V lost 5 bases to trimming and J lost 1 base, with 8 bases between them. CDR3 nucleotides: TGTGCCAGCAGTAGAGGGGAGAACACTGAAGCTTTCTTT. Amino acid sequence: CASSRGENTEAFF.

This chain links TRBV2 with TRBJ2-3; D remains ambiguous. The V gene lost 11 bases and the J gene lost 1 base, with 10 bases spanning the gap. The CDR3 spans 12 residues. Germline assignment: CDR1 SNHLY and CDR2 FYNNEI. The CDR3 DNA sequence: TGTGCCGTATCCGAGGGCACAGATACGCAGTATTTT. It encodes CAVSEGTDTQYF.

The chain couples TRBV11-2 to TRBJ2-1, with 15 nucleotides matching TRBD2. CDR3 length: 18 residues. The germline V gene encodes CDR1 SGHAT and CDR2 FQNNGV. V gave up 4 bases and J gave up 3 bases; unmatched junction bases: 7. The CDR3 region has the DNA TGTGCCAGCAGCTCCCGGACTAGCGGGAGGGGTTTCTACAATGAGCAGTTCTTC. Translation gives CASSSRTSGRGFYNEQFF.

This clone occurred once. The chain uses TRBV20-1 and TRBJ1-5; D gene uncertain. The germline CDR1 and CDR2 sequences are DFQATT and SNEGSKA (reference sequence). There are 13 residues in the CDR3. The V gene lost 3 bases and the J gene lost 0 bases, with 6 bases spanning the gap. The CDR3 protein is CSASVDSNQPQHF. CDR3 in DNA: TGCAGTGCTAGTGTGGATAGCAATCAGCCCCAGCATTTT.

The rearrangement links TRBV3-1 (or the pseudogene TRBV3-2) to TRBJ1-6; D not resolved. V gave up 4 bases and J gave up 10 bases, with 8 bases separating them. CDR1 LGHDT and CDR2 YNNKEL come from the germline V gene (reference sequence). CDR3 length equals 12 residues. CDR3 residues: CASSPKDSPLHF. The CDR3 region has the DNA TGTGCCAGCAGCCCAAAGGACTCACCCCTCCACTTT.

Only one count was recorded for this clone. The rearrangement joins TRBV28 to TRBJ2-6; D is uncertain. CDR1 MDHEN and CDR2 SYDVKM come from the germline V gene. V was clipped by 2 bases and J by 2 bases, with 10 bases between them. The CDR3 is 16 residues long. The CDR3 is CASSLRAAPGANVLTF. CDR3 in DNA: TGTGCCAGCAGTTTACGGGCGGCCCCTGGGGCCAACGTCCTGACTTTC.

The table lists this clone with a few counts. The chain joins TRBV9 to TRBJ2-5; D remains ambiguous. CDR3 size: 14 residues. Germline assignment: CDR1 SGDLS and CDR2 YYNGEE. V shed 1 base and J shed 2 bases, with 9 bases lying between them. CDR3 sequence (DNA): TGTGCCAGCAGCGTATTTGAAGTACAAGAGACCCAGTACTTC. Translating it yields CASSVFEVQETQYF.

This clone was observed a single time. The chain links TRBV27 to TRBJ2-2; 9 bases fit TRBD1. Trimming took 7 bases from V and 7 from J; bases not matched to a gene: 16. Germline lookup yields CDR1 MNHEY and CDR2 SMNVEV (reference sequence). The CDR3 spans 17 residues. CDR3: CASKRTPGTGSIGELFF. In nucleotides, the CDR3 is TGTGCCAGCAAACGAACCCCCGGGACAGGGTCGATCGGGGAGCTGTTTTTT.

J is TRBJ2-3 and V is TRBV25-1; 7 positions agree with TRBD2. The CDR3 loop spans 14 amino acids. The germline CDR1 and CDR2 sequences are MGHDK and SYGVNS. V shed 2 bases, J shed 2 bases, and the junction held 1 base outside the gene matches. The CDR3 sequence is CASSEGTNTDTQYF. The DNA of the CDR3 is TGTGCCAGCAGTGAAGGGACTAACACAGATACGCAGTATTTT.